This TCR beta chain was sequenced for a study of patients and donors after allogeneic stem cell transplantation. V shed 6 bases and J 1 base; nucleotides not matched to a gene: 17. The CDR3 has 19 residues. Germline loops: CDR1 SGHAT, CDR2 FQNNGV. MiXCR, applied by TCRdb to the RT-PCR reads, yields one record per CDR3 protein. The sample carries about a million distinct CDR3 sequences, roughly 18% recorded once. This clonotype was seen more than once but under ten times. The TCR was taken from a human donor who was either an allogeneic HSCT recipient or a stem cell or donor lymphocyte infusion donor (not recorded which). It is not recorded whose cells these are; they may come from a transplant donor. The specimen sequenced was blood, either unsorted or a sorted T cell fraction (not recorded which). J is TRBJ2-3 and V is TRBV11-2, with 9 positions matching TRBD2. The CDR3 DNA is TGTGCCAGCAGGGGACCGGGACTAGCTTACGAGGAAGGCACAGATACGCAGTATTTT. Translation gives CASRGPGLAYEEGTDTQYF.